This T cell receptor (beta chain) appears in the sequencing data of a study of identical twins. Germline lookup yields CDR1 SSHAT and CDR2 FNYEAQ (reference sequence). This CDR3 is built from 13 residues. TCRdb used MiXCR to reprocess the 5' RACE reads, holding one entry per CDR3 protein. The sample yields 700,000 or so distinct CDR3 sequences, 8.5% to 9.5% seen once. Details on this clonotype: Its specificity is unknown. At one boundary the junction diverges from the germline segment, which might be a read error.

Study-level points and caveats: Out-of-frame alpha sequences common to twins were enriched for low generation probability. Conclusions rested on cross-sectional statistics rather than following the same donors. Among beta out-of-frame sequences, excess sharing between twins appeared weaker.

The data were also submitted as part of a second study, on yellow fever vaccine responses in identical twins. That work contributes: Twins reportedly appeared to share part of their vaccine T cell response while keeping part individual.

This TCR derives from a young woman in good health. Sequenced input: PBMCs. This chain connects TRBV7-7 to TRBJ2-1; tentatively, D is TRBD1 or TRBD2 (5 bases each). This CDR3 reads CASSLLGDGEQFF. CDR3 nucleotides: TGTGCTAGCAGCTTATTGGGGGATGGTGAGCAGTTCTTC.